These T cell receptor beta chains were read from a single sample in a study of T cell changes during pregnancy in multiple sclerosis. Profiled with immunoSEQ multiplex PCR; TCRdb holds only in-frame clones, not every one. The sample includes some 57,000 clones, about 87% of them seen just once. The specimen was peripheral blood, collected in the first trimester of pregnancy. The origin of the receptors is a female donor in good health, enrolled as a control in a pregnancy study. CDR3s include the opening cysteine and the closing phenylalanine or tryptophan. D genes are given only for firm matches. Clone size is given for some rows only: seen once, a few or many times, or a class if the clone is expanded.

j_gene | abundance | d_gene | v_gene | CDR3aa | CDR3nt
TRBJ2-3 | - | TRBD1 | TRBV6-5 | CASRATGGTDTQYF | TGTGCCAGCAGAGCTACAGGGGGCACAGATACGCAGTATTTT
TRBJ2-5 | - | - | TRBV11-3 | CASSLTQPGAQYF | TGTGCCAGCAGCTTGACCCAACCCGGGGCCCAGTACTTC
TRBJ2-1 | - | TRBD2 | TRBV5-5 | CASSYSGGSYNEQFF | TGTGCCAGCAGCTACAGCGGGGGGTCCTACAATGAGCAGTTCTTC
TRBJ2-1 | - | TRBD1 | TRBV9 | CASSVEGTGGWSSYNEQFF | TGTGCCAGCAGCGTAGAAGGGACAGGGGGCTGGAGCTCCTACAATGAGCAGTTCTTC
TRBJ1-4 | - | TRBD1 | TRBV4-1 | CASSLGQGLEKLFF | TGCGCCAGCAGCCTCGGACAGGGGTTGGAAAAACTGTTTTTT
TRBJ1-5 | - | TRBD1 | TRBV6-1 | CASSAGTDSNQPQHF | TGTGCCAGCAGCGCCGGGACAGATAGCAATCAGCCCCAGCATTTT
TRBJ2-1 | - | TRBD2 | TRBV7-2 | CASSSPRGTSGGGEQFF | TGTGCCAGCAGCTCCCCCCGCGGGACTAGCGGGGGAGGTGAGCAGTTCTTC
TRBJ1-6 | once | - | TRBV4-3 | CASSPRSSYNSPLHF | TGCGCCAGCAGCCCCCGGAGCTCCTATAATTCACCCCTCCACTTT
TRBJ1-3 | - | - | TRBV7-2 | CASSLGRGSSGNTIYF | TGTGCCAGCAGCTTAGGCAGGGGAAGCTCTGGAAACACCATATATTTT
TRBJ2-3 | - | TRBD1 | TRBV19 | CASRRQGVTDTQYF | TGTGCCAGTAGACGACAGGGGGTCACAGATACGCAGTATTTT
TRBJ2-1 | - | - | TRBV6-5 | CASSYSGYEQFF | TGTGCCAGCAGTTACTCCGGGTATGAGCAGTTCTTC
TRBJ2-1 | - | - | TRBV10-3 | CAISDAADLGGDEQFF | TGTGCCATCAGTGACGCCGCGGATCTGGGAGGCGATGAGCAGTTCTTC
TRBJ1-3 | - | TRBD1 | TRBV4-2 | CASSQVGGLNSGNTIYF | TGTGCCAGCAGCCAAGTAGGGGGCTTAAACTCTGGAAACACCATATATTTT
TRBJ1-5 | few | - | TRBV2 | CASSYSPRGNQPQHF | TGTGCCAGCAGTTACAGCCCCAGGGGCAATCAGCCCCAGCATTTT
TRBJ2-5 | - | - | TRBV9 | CASSVAGGEWETQYF | TGTGCCAGCAGCGTAGCTGGTGGGGAGTGGGAGACCCAGTACTTC
TRBJ2-5 | once | - | TRBV11-2 | CASSPGYQETQYF | TGTGCCAGCAGCCCCGGGTACCAAGAGACCCAGTACTTC
TRBJ2-7 | - | TRBD1 | TRBV4-3 | CASSQGQGAGEQYF | TGCGCCAGCAGCCAGGGACAGGGGGCTGGCGAGCAGTACTTC
TRBJ1-1 | - | - | TRBV4-3 | CASSQETGPDTEAFF | TGCGCCAGCAGCCAAGAGACGGGTCCGGACACTGAAGCTTTCTTT
TRBJ1-1 | - | - | TRBV5-1 | CASSWNRNTEAFF | TGCGCCAGCAGCTGGAACAGGAACACTGAAGCTTTCTTT
TRBJ2-5 | once | TRBD2 | TRBV5-4 | CASSLASGRVQETQYF | TGTGCCAGCAGCTTGGCTTCGGGGAGGGTCCAAGAGACCCAGTACTTC
TRBJ2-5 | - | - | TRBV27 | CASSLSTGLQEETQYF | TGTGCCAGCAGTTTATCCACGGGACTTCAAGAAGAGACCCAGTACTTC